This TCR beta chain originates from a study of blood T cell repertoires in COVID-19. Authors' methods: Amplified reference gene primers provided the basis for estimating nucleated cell counts. Measured with immunoSEQ multiplex PCR; TCRdb has only the in-frame clones, and not every one. V and J calls and clone size are those listed in that table; D and trimming were worked out from the DNA. The profile shows approximately 380,000 clones, approximately 90% of them singletons. Symptom resolution, clearance, or two negative PCRs marked donors in Cohort 3 as recovered. This receptor was identified in a young woman who had recovered from COVID-19. The sample consisted of PBMCs or T cells enriched from blood (not recorded which).

The CDR3 reads CASSFRVQPQHF. The CDR3 DNA reads TGTGCCAGCAGTTTCAGGGTTCAGCCCCAGCATTTT. The chain couples TRBV28 to TRBJ1-5; D is possibly TRBD1 (5 bases). The CDR3 has 12 residues. Germline V gene sequence: CDR1 MDHEN, CDR2 SYDVKM. The V end lost 3 bases, the J end lost 6 bases, and 6 bases lay between the germline ends.